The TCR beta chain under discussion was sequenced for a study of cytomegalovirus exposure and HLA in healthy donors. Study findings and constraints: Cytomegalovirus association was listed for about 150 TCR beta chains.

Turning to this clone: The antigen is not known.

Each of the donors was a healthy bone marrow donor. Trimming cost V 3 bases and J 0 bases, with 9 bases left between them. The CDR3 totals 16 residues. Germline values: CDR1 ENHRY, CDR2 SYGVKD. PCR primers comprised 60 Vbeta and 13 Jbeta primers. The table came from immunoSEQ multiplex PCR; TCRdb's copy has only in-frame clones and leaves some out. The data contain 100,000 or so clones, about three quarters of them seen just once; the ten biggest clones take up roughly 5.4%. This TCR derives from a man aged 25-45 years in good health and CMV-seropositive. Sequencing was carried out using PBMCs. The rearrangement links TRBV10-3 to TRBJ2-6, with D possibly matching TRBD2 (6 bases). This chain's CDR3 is CAISDRRASGANVLTF. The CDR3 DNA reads TGTGCCATCAGTGATAGGAGGGCCTCTGGGGCCAACGTCCTGACTTTC.